Each of the 31 T cell receptor beta chains below was sequenced from the same sample in a study of blood T cell repertoires in COVID-19. Sequencing was performed with immunoSEQ multiplex PCR; in TCRdb, only in-frame clones are kept and a portion is missing. The sample shows 99,000 or so clones, approximately 80% of them seen only once. Sequencing input: peripheral blood. The receptors were gathered from a man in his fifties or sixties with acute or convalescent COVID-19.

The chain recombines TRBV5-1 with TRBJ1-1, with 7 nucleotides matching TRBD1. This CDR3 is 16 amino acids long. J was trimmed by 6 bases and V by 6 bases; bases with no gene match: 17. Germline V gives CDR1 SGHRS, CDR2 YFSETQ. The chain's CDR3 is CASTRGHPTPRPEAFF. The CDR3 DNA is TGCGCCAGCACGAGGGGGCACCCGACCCCACGGCCTGAAGCTTTCTTT.

This rearrangement joins TRBV9 to TRBJ2-1; 11 bases are a match to TRBD2. This CDR3 is 16 amino acids long. J lost 2 bases, V lost 3 bases, and 4 bases had no gene match. The germline V gene encodes CDR1 SGDLS and CDR2 YYNGEE. This chain's CDR3 is CASSAGSGRAYNEQFF. CDR3 sequence (DNA): TGTGCCAGCAGCGCCGGTAGCGGGAGGGCCTACAATGAGCAGTTCTTC.

The chain is built from TRBV9 and TRBJ1-1, with a possible D match to TRBD1 (5 bases). V was pared by 0 bases and J by 1 base, with 7 bases between. In germline, CDR1 is SGDLS, CDR2 YYNGEE. This CDR3 spans 14 amino acids. CDR3 DNA: TGTGCCAGCAGCGTAGCTGGGGCGAACACTGAAGCTTTCTTT. Protein: CASSVAGANTEAFF.

V is TRBV5-6 and J is TRBJ2-1; 12 positions match TRBD2. The CDR3 runs 18 residues. The germline V gene has CDR1 SGHDT and CDR2 YYEEEE. J lost 4 bases, V lost 4 bases, and 12 bases had no gene match. The CDR3 DNA follows: TGTGCCAGCAGCAGGGCTACTGTACTAGCGGGAGGTTACAATGAGCAGTTCTTC. Its protein product is CASSRATVLAGGYNEQFF.

The V and J genes are TRBV30 and TRBJ1-4; the D is unclear. The germline CDR1 and CDR2 sequences are GTSNPN and SVGIG (reference sequence). The CDR3 loop spans 14 amino acids. V was cut by 2 bases and J by 2 bases, with 9 bases left in between. CDR3 protein: CAWSQAATNEKLFF. CDR3 sequence (DNA): TGTGCCTGGAGTCAGGCCGCGACTAATGAAAAACTGTTTTTT.

This clone was counted between two and nine times. V gene TRBV7-9 combines with J gene TRBJ1-2; D is possibly TRBD1 (5 bases). The V and J ends lost 4 bases and 2 bases respectively, with 5 bases between them. The CDR3 is 12 residues long. Per germline, CDR1 SEHNR and CDR2 FQNEAQ (reference sequence). CDR3 DNA sequence: TGTGCCAGCAGCTCAGGGAACTATGGCTACACCTTC. Translating gives CASSSGNYGYTF.

This clone occurred many times. The chain employs TRBV6-2 or TRBV6-3 and TRBJ2-7; 7 nucleotides align to TRBD1. The CDR3 covers 17 residues. The junction had 20 bases not matched to a gene; V was cut back by 10 bases and J by 2 bases. CDR1 is MNHEY, CDR2 SVGEGT, per germline. This chain's CDR3 is CATSGPETGRRTYEQYF. The CDR3 DNA is TGTGCCACCAGCGGCCCGGAGACAGGGCGTAGGACCTACGAGCAGTACTTC.

The chain employs TRBV3-1 (or the pseudogene TRBV3-2) and TRBJ1-5; D gene ambiguous. Trimming left V 5 bases short and J 6 bases short, with 11 bases between. The CDR3 spans 13 residues. Germline V gives CDR1 LGHDT, CDR2 YNNKEL (reference sequence). CDR3: CASSGPVSQPQHF. The CDR3, as DNA: TGTGCCAGCAGCGGGCCCGTCAGTCAGCCCCAGCATTTT.

The chain employs TRBV6-1 and TRBJ1-2; the D gene is possibly TRBD1 (6 bases). The germline gives CDR1 MNHNS, CDR2 SASEGT. CDR3 length equals 18 residues. Trimming pared 0 bases from V and 0 bases from J, leaving 17 bases between. The DNA for the CDR3 is TGTGCCAGCAGTGAAGCCGTCAGGGGACGCCTAGCTAACTATGGCTACACCTTC. Residues: CASSEAVRGRLANYGYTF.

The chain joins TRBV6-1 to TRBJ2-1; D is unclear. CDR3 length: 14 residues. Trimming shortened V by 2 bases and J by 2 bases, and 7 bases separated the two germline ends. Germline CDR1 MNHNS, CDR2 SASEGT. Here the CDR3 DNA reads TGTGCCAGCAGTGAAAGCGAGGCCTACAATGAGCAGTTCTTC. Translated, it gives CASSESEAYNEQFF.

The gene calls are TRBV11-3 and TRBJ2-5, with D possibly matching TRBD2 (5 bases). Looked up from germline, CDR1 is SGHNT and CDR2 is YENEEA. Trimming removed 1 base at V and 5 bases at J, with 11 bases between. The CDR3 contains 14 residues. The CDR3 is CASSLGSRRETQYF. CDR3 in DNA: TGTGCCAGCAGCTTAGGTTCTCGGAGGGAGACCCAGTACTTC.

The chain carries TRBV9 and TRBJ2-1; 9 positions match TRBD2. This CDR3 region has 16 residues. Germline values: CDR1 SGDLS, CDR2 YYNGEE. V gave up 0 bases and J gave up 8 bases; unmatched junction bases: 9. CDR3 in DNA: TGTGCCAGCAGCGTAGCTAATCTAGCGGGGATGCATGAGCAGTTCTTC. Translating it yields CASSVANLAGMHEQFF.

Concerning this clone itself: One junction end does not reproduce the germline sequence, and a read error may be involved. The rearrangement uses TRBV7-7 and TRBJ2-1, with 13 bases matching TRBD2. There are 15 residues in the CDR3. Germline loops: CDR1 SSHAT, CDR2 FNYEAQ (reference sequence). CDR3 nucleotide sequence: TGTGCTAGCAGCCAACTAGCGGGAGGGTACAATGAGCAGTTCTTC. It encodes CASSQLAGGYNEQFF.

This clone was observed a single time. The J gene is TRBJ1-1, the V gene TRBV2, with no clear D. Germline loops: CDR1 SNHLY, CDR2 FYNNEI. CDR3 length: 13 residues. Trimming removed 6 bases from V and 2 bases from J, with 10 bases in between. The CDR3 spells CASRRTANTEAFF. The CDR3 DNA follows: TGTGCCAGCAGAAGGACTGCAAACACTGAAGCTTTCTTT.

The CDR3 sequence: CASSYGLAPGRDTQYF. In DNA form, the CDR3 reads TGTGCCAGCAGCTATGGACTAGCCCCTGGGAGGGATACGCAGTATTTT. The genes are TRBV9 and TRBJ2-3; 8 bases match TRBD2. The CDR3 is 16 residues long. Germline V gene data show CDR1 as SGDLS and CDR2 as YYNGEE. The trim removed 4 bases at V and 6 bases at J, leaving 13 bases unmatched.

V gene TRBV6-1 combines with J gene TRBJ1-1; maybe TRBD1 (5 bases). Trimming left V 4 bases short and J 4 bases short, with 22 bases between. The germline V gene encodes CDR1 MNHNS and CDR2 SASEGT. The CDR3 is 17 residues long. As DNA, the CDR3 is TGTGCCAGCAGTGTACGCCGGGGGGGGAGATCTTTCACTGAAGCTTTCTTT. Translation gives CASSVRRGGRSFTEAFF.

This clone was counted a few times. The rearrangement links TRBV19 to TRBJ2-1; 8 positions match TRBD1. In germline, CDR1 is LNHDA, CDR2 SQIVND (reference sequence). The CDR3 contains 15 residues. V was clipped by 6 bases and J by 1 base; unmatched bases: 5. The CDR3 DNA sequence: TGTGCCAGTAGGCGGACAGGGCCGTCCTACAATGAGCAGTTCTTC. Its protein is CASRRTGPSYNEQFF.

For the CDR3, the DNA is TGTGCCACCAGCTCTCGTCGACAGGGGGACACTGAAGCTTTCTTT. Amino acid sequence: CATSSRRQGDTEAFF. The rearrangement uses TRBV15 and TRBJ1-1; 9 bases are shared with TRBD1. The germline CDR1 and CDR2 sequences are LNHNV and YYDKDF (reference sequence). The CDR3 is 15 amino acids. V gave up 5 bases and J gave up 3 bases; unmatched junction bases: 7.

The chain combines TRBV5-1 with TRBJ1-4; no clear D. Trimming took 4 bases from V and 0 from J, leaving 10 bases between them. Germline V CDR1 and CDR2: SGHRS, YFSETQ. CDR3 length: 15 amino acids. CDR3 nucleotide sequence: TGCGCCAGCAGCGAACAGTCAACAACTAATGAAAAACTGTTTTTT. It yields the protein CASSEQSTTNEKLFF.

J is TRBJ2-2 and V is TRBV7-6; tentative D call: TRBD1 (5 bases). Trimming stripped 0 bases from V and 4 bases from J, with 6 bases between. The length of the CDR3 is 14 residues. Germline CDR1 is SGHVS and CDR2 is FNYEAQ. The CDR3 sequence is CASSLAGATGELFF. The CDR3 DNA follows: TGTGCCAGCAGCTTAGCAGGGGCCACCGGGGAGCTGTTTTTT.

The chain recombines TRBV7-6 with TRBJ2-3; D possibly corresponds to TRBD2 (7 bases). The germline V and J ends were trimmed by 5 bases and 2 bases, with 17 bases remaining between them. Germline V gene sequence: CDR1 SGHVS, CDR2 FNYEAQ. The CDR3 extends over 16 amino acids. This CDR3 reads CASSPLGGLTTDTQYF. CDR3 DNA sequence: TGTGCCAGCAGCCCACTGGGGGGGCTAACCACAGATACGCAGTATTTT.

V gene TRBV4-1 combines with J gene TRBJ2-2, with TRBD2 matching over 12 bases. The germline V gene encodes CDR1 MGHRA and CDR2 YSYEKL. CDR3 length: 17 amino acids. V lost 3 bases, J lost 2 bases, and 4 bases stayed unmatched. In nucleotides, the CDR3 is TGCGCCAGCAGCCATTGGACTAGCGGGAAAAACACCGGGGAGCTGTTTTTT. Its protein is CASSHWTSGKNTGELFF.

The rearrangement joins TRBV27 to TRBJ2-6; D possibly corresponds to TRBD1 (8 bases). CDR3 length: 20 amino acids. Germline lookup yields CDR1 MNHEY and CDR2 SMNVEV (reference sequence). Trimming removed 2 bases from V and 1 base from J, with 21 bases in between. In DNA form, the CDR3 reads TGTGCCAGCAGTTTACGGGGGGTGACAGGGGTCCTTTCTGGGGCCAACGTCCTGACTTTC. Protein product: CASSLRGVTGVLSGANVLTF.

A remark on this clone: One junction end does not reproduce the germline sequence, and a read error may be involved. The chain couples TRBV7-7 to TRBJ2-1, with D unresolved. Germline V CDR1 and CDR2: SSHAT, FNYEAQ (reference sequence). The CDR3 covers 15 residues. The CDR3 spells CASSLASRGNNEQFF. Written as DNA, the CDR3 is TGTGCTAGCAGCTTAGCTTCTAGAGGAAACAATGAGCAGTTCTTC. The full variable domain, with the rest looked up from reference TRBV7-7 and TRBJ2-1, is GAGVSQSPRYKVTKRGQDVTLRCDPISSHATLYWYQQALGQGPEFLTYFNYEAQPDKSGLPSDRFSAERPEGSISTLTIQRTEQRDSAMYRCASSLASRGNNEQFFGPGTRLTVL.

The rearrangement uses TRBV6-2 or TRBV6-3 and TRBJ2-3; 8 bases match TRBD1. The length of the CDR3 is 14 residues. Germline V gene sequence: CDR1 MNHEY, CDR2 SVGEGT. Unmatched junction bases numbered 7, after V lost 6 bases and J lost 5 bases. CDR3 nucleotides: TGTGCCAGCAGCGACAGGGGCGGTGGAGATACGCAGTATTTT. This translates into CASSDRGGGDTQYF.

The gene calls are TRBV25-1 and TRBJ1-1; tentatively, D is TRBD1 (6 bases). The CDR3 has 13 residues. The V gene's germline CDR1 is MGHDK and CDR2 SYGVNS. Trimming stripped 7 bases from V and 8 bases from J, with 17 bases between. The DNA for the CDR3 is TGTGCCAGCACCCCCGGGGTACAGGGCGAAGCTTTCTTT. Its translation: CASTPGVQGEAFF.

The V gene is TRBV5-4, the J gene TRBJ2-7; 12 nucleotides agree with TRBD2. CDR3 length equals 18 residues. V lost 0 bases, J lost 1 base, and 8 bases stayed unmatched. Germline V gene data show CDR1 as SGHNT and CDR2 as YYREEE (reference sequence). Here the CDR3 DNA reads TGTGCCAGCAGCTTGGAACAACGACTAGCGGGGGTATCCTACGAGCAGTACTTC. The encoded protein is CASSLEQRLAGVSYEQYF.

This clone showed up many times. The gene calls are TRBV5-4 and TRBJ2-5; 11 positions agree with TRBD2. V dropped 0 bases and J dropped 7; count of bases not matched to a gene: 5. The germline CDR1 and CDR2 sequences are SGHNT and YYREEE (reference sequence). The CDR3 spans 15 residues. CDR3 sequence: CASSLGLAGSGTQYF. The DNA of the CDR3 is TGTGCCAGCAGCTTGGGACTAGCGGGATCCGGGACCCAGTACTTC.

The J gene is TRBJ2-5, the V gene TRBV7-9; TRBD2 aligns across 8 bases. J gave up 5 bases and V 6 bases, and 8 bases lay outside the gene matches. Germline CDR1 and CDR2: SEHNR and FQNEAQ (reference sequence). This CDR3 region has 14 residues. CDR3 in DNA: TGTGCCAGCAGACCCGGGACTAGTTCGGAGACCCAGTACTTC. This encodes CASRPGTSSETQYF.

The chain has TRBV9 and TRBJ2-3, with TRBD2 identical over 12 bases. The CDR3 contains 17 residues. V trimming: 4 bases; J trimming: 2 bases; junction bases outside the gene matches: 8. Germline CDR1 and CDR2: SGDLS and YYNGEE. The CDR3 DNA sequence: TGTGCCAGCAGCACCCAGACTAGCGGGGGCCCCACAGATACGCAGTATTTT. As protein: CASSTQTSGGPTDTQYF. The whole variable domain, remainder taken from reference TRBV9 and TRBJ2-3, is DSGVTQTPKHLITATGQRVTLRCSPRSGDLSVYWYQQSLDQGLQFLIQYYNGEERAKGNILERFSAQQFPDLHSELNLSSLELGDSALYFCASSTQTSGGPTDTQYFGPGTRLTVL.

This clone was detected a few times. The V call is TRBV19, the J call TRBJ1-5, with TRBD1 identical over 12 bases. Trimming cost V 6 bases and J 7 bases; bases outside gene matches: 4. The CDR3 extends over 14 amino acids. In germline, CDR1 is LNHDA, CDR2 SQIVND (reference sequence). CDR3 in amino acids: CASRPGTGGQPQHF. The CDR3 coding sequence is TGTGCCAGTAGACCTGGGACAGGGGGCCAGCCCCAGCATTTT.